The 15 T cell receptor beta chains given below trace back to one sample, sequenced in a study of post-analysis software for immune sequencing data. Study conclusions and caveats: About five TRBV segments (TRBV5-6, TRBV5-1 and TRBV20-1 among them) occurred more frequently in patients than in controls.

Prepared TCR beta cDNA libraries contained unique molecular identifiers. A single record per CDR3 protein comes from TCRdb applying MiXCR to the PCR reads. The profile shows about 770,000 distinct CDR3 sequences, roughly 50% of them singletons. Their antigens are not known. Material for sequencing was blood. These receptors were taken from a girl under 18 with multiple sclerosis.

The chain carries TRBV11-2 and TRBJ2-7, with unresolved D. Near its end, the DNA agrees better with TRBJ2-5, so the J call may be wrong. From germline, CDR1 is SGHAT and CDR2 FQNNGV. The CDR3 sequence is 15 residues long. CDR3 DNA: TGTGCCAGCAGCTTAGATCGGTGGAGTAGGGAGACCCAGTACTTC. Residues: CASSLDRWSRETQYF.

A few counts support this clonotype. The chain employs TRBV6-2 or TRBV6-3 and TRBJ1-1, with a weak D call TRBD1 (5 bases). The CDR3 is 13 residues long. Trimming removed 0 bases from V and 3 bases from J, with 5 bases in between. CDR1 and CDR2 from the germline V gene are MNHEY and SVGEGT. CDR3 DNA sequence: TGTGCCAGCAGTTACTCGGGGCACACTGAAGCTTTCTTT. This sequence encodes CASSYSGHTEAFF.

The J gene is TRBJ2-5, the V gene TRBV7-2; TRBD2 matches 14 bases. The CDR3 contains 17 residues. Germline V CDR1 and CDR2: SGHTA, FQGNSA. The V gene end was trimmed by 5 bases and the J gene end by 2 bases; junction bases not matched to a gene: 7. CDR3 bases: TGTGCCAGCAGCGCCCGACTAGCGGGAGGGTTTCAAGAGACCCAGTACTTC. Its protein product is CASSARLAGGFQETQYF.

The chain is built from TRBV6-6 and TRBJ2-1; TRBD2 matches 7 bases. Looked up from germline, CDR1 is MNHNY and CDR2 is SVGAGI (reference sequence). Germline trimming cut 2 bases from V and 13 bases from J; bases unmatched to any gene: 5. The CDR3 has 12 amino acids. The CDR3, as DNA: TGTGCCAGCAGTTACGGGGCGGGAGTTCAGTTCTTC. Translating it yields CASSYGAGVQFF.

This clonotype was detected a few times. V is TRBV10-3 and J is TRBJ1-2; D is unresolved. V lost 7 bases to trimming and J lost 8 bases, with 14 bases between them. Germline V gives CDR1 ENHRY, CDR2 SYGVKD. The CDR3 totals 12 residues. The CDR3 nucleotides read TGTGCCATCACTCAACCAGGCCAGGGCTACACCTTC. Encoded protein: CAITQPGQGYTF.

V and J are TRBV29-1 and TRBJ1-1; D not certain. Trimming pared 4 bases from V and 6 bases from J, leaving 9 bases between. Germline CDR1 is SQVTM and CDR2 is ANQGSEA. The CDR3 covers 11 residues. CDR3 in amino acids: CSVGVHPEAFF. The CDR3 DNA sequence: TGCAGCGTTGGGGTACACCCTGAAGCTTTCTTT.

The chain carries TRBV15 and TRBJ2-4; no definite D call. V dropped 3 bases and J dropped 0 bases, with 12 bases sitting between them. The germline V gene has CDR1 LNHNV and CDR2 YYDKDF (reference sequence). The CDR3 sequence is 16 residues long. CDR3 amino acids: CATSRGYGLAKNIQYF. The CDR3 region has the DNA TGTGCCACCAGCAGGGGATATGGGTTAGCCAAAAACATTCAGTACTTC. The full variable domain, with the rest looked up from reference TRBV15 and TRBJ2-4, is DAMVIQNPRYQVTQFGKPVTLSCSQTLNHNVMYWYQQKSSQAPKLLFHYYDKDFNNEADTPDNFQSRRPNTSFCFLDIRSPGLGDTAMYLCATSRGYGLAKNIQYFGAGTRLSVL.

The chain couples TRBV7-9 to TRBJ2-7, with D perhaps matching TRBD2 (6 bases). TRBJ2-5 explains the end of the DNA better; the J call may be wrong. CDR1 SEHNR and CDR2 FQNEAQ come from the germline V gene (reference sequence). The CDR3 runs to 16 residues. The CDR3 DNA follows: TGTGCCAGCAGCTCCTTGCGGGATCGGGATAGGGAGACCCAGTACTTC. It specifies CASSSLRDRDRETQYF.

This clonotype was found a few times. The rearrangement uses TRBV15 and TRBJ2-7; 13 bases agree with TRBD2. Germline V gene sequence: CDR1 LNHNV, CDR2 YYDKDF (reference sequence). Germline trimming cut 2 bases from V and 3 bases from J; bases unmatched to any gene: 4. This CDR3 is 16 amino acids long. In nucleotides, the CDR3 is TGTGCCACCAGCAGAAAAGGACTAGCGGGAGACTACGAGCAGTACTTC. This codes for CATSRKGLAGDYEQYF.

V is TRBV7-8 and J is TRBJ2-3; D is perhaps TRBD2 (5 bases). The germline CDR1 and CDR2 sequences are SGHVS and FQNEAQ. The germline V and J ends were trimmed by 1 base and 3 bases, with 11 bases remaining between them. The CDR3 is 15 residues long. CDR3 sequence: CASSLELGPTDTQYF. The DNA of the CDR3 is TGTGCCAGCAGCTTAGAACTAGGCCCGACAGATACGCAGTATTTT.

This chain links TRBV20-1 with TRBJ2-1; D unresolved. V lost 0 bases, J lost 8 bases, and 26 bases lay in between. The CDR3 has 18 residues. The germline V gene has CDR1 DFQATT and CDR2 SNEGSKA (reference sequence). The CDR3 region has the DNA TGCAGTGCTAGAGATCTCAATCCCACGCCAACTGAGGTCTATGAGCAGTTCTTC. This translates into CSARDLNPTPTEVYEQFF.

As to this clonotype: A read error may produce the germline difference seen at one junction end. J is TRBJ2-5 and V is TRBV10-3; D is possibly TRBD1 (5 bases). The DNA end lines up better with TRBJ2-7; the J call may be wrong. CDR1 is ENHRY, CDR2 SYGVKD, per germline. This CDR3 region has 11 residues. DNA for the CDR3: TGTGCCATCGGTGACAGTGGCGAGCAGTACTTC. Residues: CAIGDSGEQYF.

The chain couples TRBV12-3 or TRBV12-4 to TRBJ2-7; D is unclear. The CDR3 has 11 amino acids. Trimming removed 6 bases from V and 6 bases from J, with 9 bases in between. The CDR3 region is CASSQTGEQYF. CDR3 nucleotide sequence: TGTGCCAGCAGCCAGACCGGCGAGCAGTACTTC.

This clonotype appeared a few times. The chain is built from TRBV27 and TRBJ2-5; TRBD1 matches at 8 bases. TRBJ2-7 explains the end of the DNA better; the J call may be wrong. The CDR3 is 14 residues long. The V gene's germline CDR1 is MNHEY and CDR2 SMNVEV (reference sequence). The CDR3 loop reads CASSFGQGTGEQYF. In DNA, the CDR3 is TGTGCCAGCAGTTTTGGACAGGGAACTGGCGAGCAGTACTTC.

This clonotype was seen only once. The CDR3 is CASSETLRFQETQYF. The CDR3 DNA reads as TGTGCCAGCAGCGAGACGTTAAGGTTCCAAGAGACCCAGTACTTC. The chain links TRBV5-5 to TRBJ2-5; D not resolved. The CDR3 spans 15 residues. V was shortened by 4 bases and J by 1 base, with 14 bases between the two germline ends. Germline V lookup: CDR1 SGHKS, CDR2 YYEKEE (reference sequence). Full variable domain (remainder filled in from reference TRBV5-5 and TRBJ2-5): DAGVTQSPTHLIKTRGQQVTLRCSPISGHKSVSWYQQVLGQGPQFIFQYYEKEERGRGNFPDRFSARQFPNYSSELNVNALLLGDSALYLCASSETLRFQETQYFGPGTRLLVL.